This T cell receptor beta chain was sequenced during a study of breast tumors, draining lymph nodes, adjacent tissues. General study results and limits: Compared with lymph nodes, tumors were less diverse; compared with nontumor tissue, more. The lymph node origin of tumor T cells was framed as consistent with a hypothesis, not demonstrated. Compared with basal-like, luminal-like tumors shared significantly more repertoire with nontumor tissue.

The V end lost 6 bases, the J end lost 5 bases, and 19 bases lay between the germline ends. From germline, CDR1 is DFQATT and CDR2 SNEGSKA (reference sequence). CDR3 size: 14 residues. TCRdb itself ran the multiplex PCR reads through MiXCR, one entry per CDR3 protein. Of 130,000 or so distinct CDR3 sequences in the sample, around a third are singletons; the top ten hold about 2.5%. This clonotype was observed at least ten times. Its antigen remains unknown. Axillary draining lymph nodes of breast cancer patients supplied the node samples. This clonotype was sampled from a female donor with breast cancer. Some clones in this sample may be carry-over from other donors' samples. Sequenced sample: axillary lymph node tissue. V is TRBV20-1 and J is TRBJ2-5; tentatively, D is TRBD2 (5 bases). The CDR3 nucleotides are TGCAGTGCCCTTATGTCAGGAGGCGAGGAGACCCAGTACTTC. This translates into CSALMSGGEETQYF.